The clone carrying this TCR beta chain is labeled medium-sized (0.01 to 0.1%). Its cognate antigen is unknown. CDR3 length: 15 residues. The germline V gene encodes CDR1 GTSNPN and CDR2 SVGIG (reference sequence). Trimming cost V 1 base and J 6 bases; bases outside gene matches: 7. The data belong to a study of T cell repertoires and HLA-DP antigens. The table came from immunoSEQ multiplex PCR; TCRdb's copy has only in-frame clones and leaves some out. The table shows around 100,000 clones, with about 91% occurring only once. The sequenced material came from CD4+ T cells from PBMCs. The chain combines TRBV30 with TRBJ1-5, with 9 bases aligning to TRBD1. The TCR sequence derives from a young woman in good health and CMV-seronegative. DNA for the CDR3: TGTGCCTGGAGTGGCAGACAGGGGGAAACTCAGCCCCAGCATTTT. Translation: CAWSGRQGETQPQHF.